The 18 T cell receptor beta chains presented below share a single source sample, sequenced in a study of shared clonotypes between healthy human individuals. Clones were sequenced by immunoSEQ multiplex PCR, and TCRdb holds only the in-frame ones, with some missing. The sample yields roughly 2,000,000 clones, around 93% seen once. CD45RO-negative, CCR7-positively selected cells formed the naive CD8 fraction, excluding terminally differentiated effector memory CD45RA+ cells. The sequencing sample was made of naive CD8+ T cells from PBMCs. The receptors shown here come from a man younger than 35 in good health. Some clones in this sample may be carry-over from other donors' samples.

The V and J genes are TRBV4-1 and TRBJ2-7; perhaps TRBD1 as D (5 bases). CDR1 and CDR2 (germline): MGHRA, YSYEKL. The CDR3 covers 16 residues. V was shortened by 4 bases and J by 7 bases, with 23 bases between the two germline ends. The CDR3 loop is CASSPLGISRGREQYF. CDR3 nucleotides: TGCGCCAGCAGCCCCCTAGGCATATCTAGGGGAAGGGAGCAGTACTTC.

The rearrangement links TRBV6-1 to TRBJ2-1; TRBD2 matches at 7 bases. The V gene end was trimmed by 7 bases and the J gene end by 0 bases; junction bases not matched to a gene: 6. The CDR3 length is 15 residues. Germline CDR1 and CDR2: MNHNS and SASEGT. CDR3 sequence: CASTSSGSSYNEQFF. The CDR3 nucleotides are TGTGCCAGCACCTCTAGCGGTAGCTCCTACAATGAGCAGTTCTTC.

About this clone itself: A read error may account for a junction end that differs from germline. This rearrangement joins TRBV7-2 to TRBJ2-7, with 11 nucleotides matching TRBD2. The CDR3 totals 16 residues. Per the germline V gene, CDR1 is SGHTA and CDR2 is FQGNSA. CDR3 DNA: TGTGCCAGCAGCTTACTTAGCGGGAGGGCCTCCTCCGAGCAGTACTTC. This encodes CASSLLSGRASSEQYF.

A remark on this clone: The sample has other DNA sequences that encode this CDR3 too. The chain is built from TRBV4-1 and TRBJ2-1; D is uncertain. Germline assignment: CDR1 MGHRA and CDR2 YSYEKL. Deletions cut 0 bases from V and 7 bases from J, with 13 bases between. CDR3 size: 15 residues. CDR3 amino acids: CASSQDRGRVNEQFF. CDR3 in DNA: TGCGCCAGCAGCCAAGATAGAGGAAGAGTAAATGAGCAGTTCTTC.

As regards this clone: The same CDR3 arises from other DNA sequences in this sample as well. CDR3 region: CASSLGGLQETQYF. The DNA for the CDR3 is TGTGCCAGCAGCTTAGGTGGCCTACAAGAGACCCAGTACTTC. J is TRBJ2-5 and V is TRBV7-9; D unclear. CDR3 length: 14 amino acids. The germline CDR1 and CDR2 sequences are SEHNR and FQNEAQ (reference sequence). Trimming removed 1 base at V and 2 bases at J, with 8 bases between.

Concerning this clone itself: At the DNA level, this CDR3 is encoded by other sequences in the same sample as well. The CDR3, as DNA: TGTGCCAGCAGTTGGACAGGAATGAACACTGAAGCTTTCTTT. The encoded protein is CASSWTGMNTEAFF. This rearrangement joins TRBV27 to TRBJ1-1; TRBD1 agrees at 7 bases. V trimming: 4 bases; J trimming: 0 bases; junction bases outside the gene matches: 2. Looked up from germline, CDR1 is MNHEY and CDR2 is SMNVEV (reference sequence). The CDR3 covers 14 residues.

This clone was seen more than once but under ten times. This rearrangement joins TRBV19 to TRBJ1-1; D not resolved. From germline, CDR1 is LNHDA and CDR2 SQIVND (reference sequence). The CDR3 sequence is 13 residues long. V was clipped by 7 bases and J by 1 base, with 10 bases between them. CDR3 residues: CASNAMRNTEAFF. CDR3 DNA: TGTGCCAGTAACGCGATGCGGAACACTGAAGCTTTCTTT.

J is TRBJ2-1 and V is TRBV6-1; TRBD2 might be the D (6 bases). V gave up 2 bases and J gave up 5 bases, with 13 bases separating them. The V gene's germline CDR1 is MNHNS and CDR2 SASEGT. This CDR3 has 15 residues. CDR3: CASSEWGERDNEQFF. CDR3 DNA: TGTGCCAGCAGTGAATGGGGGGAGCGAGACAATGAGCAGTTCTTC.

The chain carries TRBV27 and TRBJ1-2; no definite D call. V was trimmed by 3 bases and J by 1 base, leaving 6 bases between them. The CDR3 loop spans 13 amino acids. Germline CDR1 MNHEY, CDR2 SMNVEV (reference sequence). CDR3 region: CASSFRFNYGYTF. CDR3 coding DNA: TGTGCCAGCAGTTTTCGGTTTAACTATGGCTACACCTTC.

The chain couples TRBV7-2 to TRBJ2-7, with TRBD2 matching 12 bases. CDR1 SGHTA and CDR2 FQGNSA come from the germline V gene. Unmatched junction bases numbered 10, after V lost 1 base and J lost 6 bases. The CDR3 contains 17 residues. The CDR3 DNA follows: TGTGCCAGCAGCTTAGTTATGGGACTAGCGGGTGAATCCGAGCAGTACTTC. Its translation: CASSLVMGLAGESEQYF.

V gene TRBV7-2 combines with J gene TRBJ2-7, with 12 positions matching TRBD2. The V gene's germline CDR1 is SGHTA and CDR2 FQGNSA. The CDR3 is made up of 15 amino acids. With V trimmed by 5 bases and J by 5 bases, 7 bases remained unmatched. CDR3 in amino acids: CASSPTRLAGDEQYF. CDR3 sequence (DNA): TGTGCCAGCAGCCCCACAAGACTAGCGGGAGACGAGCAGTACTTC.

This chain uses TRBV4-3 with TRBJ2-7; D unresolved. Germline CDR1 and CDR2: LGHNA and YSLEER. V was clipped by 1 base and J by 0 bases, with 13 bases between them. This CDR3 region has 16 residues. In DNA, the CDR3 is TGCGCCAGCAGCCAAGGATTGGCAGATAGCTCCTACGAGCAGTACTTC. It codes for CASSQGLADSSYEQYF.

The V and J genes are TRBV19 and TRBJ1-1; D uncertain. V dropped 5 bases and J dropped 3 bases, with 13 bases sitting between them. This CDR3 region has 14 residues. Looked up from germline, CDR1 is LNHDA and CDR2 is SQIVND (reference sequence). As DNA, the CDR3 is TGTGCCAGTAGTTGGAGGGCGATAGACACTGAAGCTTTCTTT. Translated: CASSWRAIDTEAFF.

The chain employs TRBV9 and TRBJ1-2, with 7 bases aligning to TRBD1. Germline values: CDR1 SGDLS, CDR2 YYNGEE. The V segment lost 4 bases and the J segment 9 bases; nucleotides outside the gene matches: 9. This CDR3 region has 13 residues. CDR3 nucleotides: TGTGCCAGCAGCAGGAGGGGGCAGACAAGCTACACCTTC. Protein: CASSRRGQTSYTF.

The V call is TRBV7-8, the J call TRBJ1-3; 10 bases line up with TRBD1. J was trimmed by 9 bases and V by 8 bases; bases with no gene match: 1. This CDR3 is built from 11 residues. Germline CDR1 SGHVS, CDR2 FQNEAQ. This CDR3 reads CASGQGGTIYF. The CDR3 DNA reads TGTGCCAGCGGACAGGGGGGCACCATATATTTT.

DNA of the CDR3: TGTGCCAGCAGCCTCGGGACTAAAGGGTACAATGAGCAGTTCTTC. Its protein product is CASSLGTKGYNEQFF. The genes are TRBV7-3 and TRBJ2-1, with TRBD2 identical over 7 bases. Germline-derived CDR1 and CDR2 are SGHTA and FQGTGA. With V trimmed by 5 bases and J by 4 bases, 8 bases remained unmatched. There are 15 residues in the CDR3. Full variable domain (rest looked up from reference TRBV7-3 and TRBJ2-1): GAGVSQTPSNKVTEKGKYVELRCDPISGHTALYWYRQSLGQGPEFLIYFQGTGAADDSGLPNDRFFAVRPEGSVSTLKIQRTERGDSAVYLCASSLGTKGYNEQFFGPGTRLTVL.

This clone was detected only a few times. The chain links TRBV12-5 to TRBJ2-3, with 7 nucleotides matching TRBD1. After removal of 9 bases from V and 1 base from J, the junction contained 4 bases not matched to a gene. The CDR3 is 13 amino acids. CDR1 and CDR2 (germline): LGHNT, FRNRAP. CDR3: CARRQGCTDTQYF. The CDR3 nucleotides read TGTGCTAGGCGACAGGGATGCACAGATACGCAGTATTTT.

This chain connects TRBV7-8 to TRBJ2-3; 10 bases agree with TRBD1. Germline CDR1 reads SGHVS; CDR2 reads FQNEAQ. V trimming: 2 bases; J trimming: 3 bases; junction bases outside the gene matches: 2. The CDR3 runs to 15 residues. The CDR3 DNA is TGTGCCAGCAGCTTACCGGGACAGGGGACAGATACGCAGTATTTT. Its protein product is CASSLPGQGTDTQYF.